The 10 T cell receptor beta chains presented below share a single source sample, sequenced in a study of T cell repertoires in cytomegalovirus infection. Via MiXCR, TCRdb re-called the reads, giving one row per CDR3 protein. This sample yields approximately 250,000 distinct CDR3 sequences, of which roughly an eighth are seen a single time; under 2% belongs to the top ten. The sequencing sample was made of PBMCs. The receptor source for this set is a human donor in good health (CMV status not recorded). Some clones in this sample may be carry-over from other donors' samples.

The CDR3: CAIRATGDTGELFF. CDR3 in DNA: TGTGCCATCAGAGCCACAGGGGACACCGGGGAGCTGTTTTTT. J is TRBJ2-2 and V is TRBV10-3; 7 bases align to TRBD1. The germline V gene has CDR1 ENHRY and CDR2 SYGVKD. V dropped 6 bases and J dropped 3; count of bases not matched to a gene: 4. CDR3 length: 14 residues.

In this sample, this clonotype turned up a few times. The chain links TRBV2 to TRBJ2-1; D is unresolved. The germline V gene encodes CDR1 SNHLY and CDR2 FYNNEI. V shed 5 bases and J shed 6 bases, with 20 bases lying between them. The CDR3 totals 16 residues. This CDR3 is CASSLQGSRRANEQFF. The CDR3 DNA follows: TGTGCCAGCAGTCTCCAAGGCAGTCGTCGAGCCAATGAGCAGTTCTTC.

This sequence joins TRBV19 and TRBJ2-2; 7 bases map to TRBD2. Trimming cost V 3 bases and J 6 bases; bases outside gene matches: 10. Looked up from germline, CDR1 is LNHDA and CDR2 is SQIVND (reference sequence). The CDR3 is made up of 16 amino acids. CDR3 nucleotides: TGTGCCAGTAGTATGGGGAGGGCGGTGGAGGCCGGGGAGCTGTTTTTT. Its translation: CASSMGRAVEAGELFF.

This chain connects TRBV3-1 to TRBJ2-1; maybe TRBD1 (5 bases). CDR1 and CDR2 (germline): LGHDT, YNNKEL (reference sequence). Trimming took 1 base from V and 5 from J, leaving 6 bases between them. The CDR3 has 13 residues. The CDR3 DNA sequence: TGTGCCAGCAGCCAAGGGGGCGACAATGAGCAGTTCTTC. Translation gives CASSQGGDNEQFF.

In this sample, this clonotype turned up a few times. The chain links TRBV20-1 to TRBJ2-5; D is uncertain. V dropped 5 bases and J dropped 4 bases, with 20 bases sitting between them. In germline, CDR1 is DFQATT, CDR2 SNEGSKA (reference sequence). The CDR3 consists of 15 residues. The CDR3 nucleotides are TGCAGTGCTCTCCCGCAGGACGGGCGAAGAGAGACCCAGTACTTC. Translation gives CSALPQDGRRETQYF.

This chain connects TRBV10-3 to TRBJ1-2; TRBD1 agrees at 8 bases. This CDR3 contains 15 residues. V shed 7 bases, J shed 2 bases, and the junction held 9 bases outside the gene matches. The germline V gene encodes CDR1 ENHRY and CDR2 SYGVKD. This CDR3 is CAIIPDRAGNYGYTF. CDR3 DNA: TGTGCCATCATACCGGACAGGGCGGGAAACTATGGCTACACCTTC.

Only a few counts were recorded for this clonotype. J is TRBJ1-1 and V is TRBV7-3; D is unclear. In germline, CDR1 is SGHTA, CDR2 FQGTGA. V was pared by 2 bases and J by 4 bases, with 8 bases between. CDR3 size: 13 residues. CDR3 nucleotide sequence: TGTGCCAGCAGCTTAGGGGTTCGCACTGAAGCTTTCTTT. Encoded protein: CASSLGVRTEAFF.

Of note for this clonotype: No conserved phenylalanine or tryptophan ends this CDR3, so it is likely a read error. It is unclear where the CDR3 begins or ends on the DNA, so no DNA is shown, and the CDR3 is as TCRdb lists it. The V and J genes are TRBV7-2 and TRBJ2-4; TRBD1 reflects the table's D call only, with no check against the DNA. With termini counted, the CDR3 has 12 amino acids. CDR1 SGHTA and CDR2 FQGNSA come from the germline V gene. CDR3 region: CAGSLVRDRGWR.

This clonotype appeared many times. J is TRBJ2-1 and V is TRBV20-1, with D perhaps TRBD2 (6 bases). The germline V gene has CDR1 DFQATT and CDR2 SNEGSKA (reference sequence). The V end lost 2 bases, the J end lost 8 bases, and 19 bases lay between the germline ends. The CDR3 covers 15 residues. Written as DNA, the CDR3 is TGCAGTGCTAGATCCCCGACTAGTACAGGCTATGAGCAGTTCTTC. Translating gives CSARSPTSTGYEQFF.

This clonotype occurred a few times. V is TRBV19 and J is TRBJ2-7; TRBD2 matches 7 bases. The CDR3 has 16 amino acids. Germline values: CDR1 LNHDA, CDR2 SQIVND (reference sequence). The V gene end was trimmed by 3 bases and the J gene end by 1 base; junction bases not matched to a gene: 9. The CDR3 nucleotides are TGTGCCAGTAGTATTAATCTGGCGGGAGAGTCCTACGAGCAGTACTTC. Translated, it gives CASSINLAGESYEQYF.